This T cell receptor (beta chain) was captured in a study of tumor-infiltrating lymphocytes in primary liver carcinoma. Starting material of around 460 ng total RNA yielded TCR beta cDNA via a constant-region primer. Sequencing libraries for TCR beta derived from three nested multiplex PCR rounds that used slightly modified ARM-PCR. Primers for the first two PCR rounds were TRBV1-TRBV30 forward primers and a C-beta reverse primer (roughly 10 cycles per round). MiXCR was run by TCRdb on the multiplex PCR reads, yielding one entry per CDR3 protein. The sample has approximately 100,000 distinct CDR3 sequences, approximately 70% seen once; the top ten hold roughly 12%. Germline CDR1 reads SGHNT; CDR2 reads YYREEE (reference sequence). The CDR3 has 16 amino acids. Study-wide results and limits: Top clones occupying all five tumor regions numbered only about 8-25%. Tumor region pairs showed greater overlap than either tumor-adjacent or tumor-blood pairs did.

Unsorted bulk tissue, 20-30 mg of it, served as the source for co-extraction of RNA and DNA. None of the patients had received treatment, and all had chronic HBV infection. Tumor samples each held over 80% viable tumor cells. Regarding this clonotype: What it binds is unknown. This likely comes from a read error, as the CDR3 has no conserved phenylalanine or tryptophan at its end.

This sequence joins TRBV5-4 and TRBJ2-5, with 9 bases aligning to TRBD2. Material: liver tumor tissue from sampling region 2. The sample's subset: tumor region T2, inferior pole. The source is a woman aged 60-70 years with primary liver carcinoma and hepatitis B virus infection. CDR3 residues: CASSLALAGLGETQYI. CDR3 nucleotide sequence: TGTGCCAGCAGCTTGGCTCTAGCGGGGCTTGGAGAGACTCAGTACATC.